This entry describes one TCR beta chain. The table lists this clonotype with a few counts. Its specific antigen is unknown. No base qualities exist here, and no much larger clone lies one base off it. This record comes from a study of regulatory T cells in long-lasting Graves disease (dated by TCRdb to the early 2020s). Describing the broader study: Antithyroid drugs had been taken for less than 3 months by newly diagnosed Graves' disease patients. The study was conducted in China and was registered as a clinical trial. A total of roughly 35 samples underwent TCR sequencing: around 13 from persistent and some 20 from newly diagnosed Graves' disease patients. Peripheral blood TCR sequencing and RNA sequencing compared persistent Graves' disease patients with newly diagnosed Graves' disease patients.

The library relied on multiplex PCR. The sequencing machine was an Illumina HiSeq 4000. TCR beta libraries were built with iRepertoire HTBI primers and Arm-PCR amplification of CDR3 regions. Before sequencing, the PCR products underwent gel purification. In the original analysis: Gene usage analysis of CDR3 amino acid clonotypes relied on the roughly 67 TRBV and 13 to 15 TRBJ segments identified across samples. COPE and FqMerger were used to merge the filtered high-quality paired reads into contigs. Contigs were aligned with BLAST to IMGT TRBV, TRBD and TRBJ reference genes, and CDR3 was defined per IMGT. Any clonotype with a frequency above 0.1% was classified as a highly expanded clone. Shannon entropy was used to measure repertoire diversity, and the Gini coefficient was used to measure V-J evenness. Clonotypes shared by more than one individual were considered public. The public sequencing data were trimmed at Q25 with fastp and processed into clonotypes with MiXCR by TCRdb, which kept only in-frame beta chains. Each record represents a unique CDR3 protein, reported with the most common genes and DNA among its rows. V and J calls and clone size were set by TCRdb, not the authors. The sample table contains 400,000 to 650,000 distinct CDR3 sequences; only one count was recorded for roughly 15% of them. 20% to 30% of the sample comes from the top ten.

V was cut back by 0 bases and J by 4 bases, leaving a gap of 10 bases between them. The CDR1 and CDR2 encoded by the germline V gene are MGHRA and YSYEKL. The CDR3 starts with the cysteine, ends with the phenylalanine, and has 14 residues. This entry keeps only the CDR3 DNA: 42 bases, framed from base 1. This specimen's time point label, per the study, means: newly diagnosed GD, antithyroid drugs for less than 3 months. RNA was extracted from PBMCs in TRIzol for both TCR sequencing and RNA sequencing. The diagnosis of Graves' disease followed American Thyroid Association guidelines. Patients were recruited from an endocrinology department in Xi'an, China. Each patient gave roughly 8.4 milliliters of peripheral blood, collected in an EDTA anticoagulant tube. Ficoll Paque Plus density gradient separation was used to isolate PBMCs, and no further T cell sorting was performed. RNA quality was checked with an Agilent 2100 Bioanalyzer and agarose gel, and concentration with a NanoDrop 2000.

What the authors observed across the whole study: Persistent patients shared more public clonotypes among themselves (2,741) than newly diagnosed patients did (more than 850). Only the TCR beta chain was sequenced and analyzed. The authors acknowledged the small sample size as a limitation that may reduce accuracy. Lower TCR Shannon entropy and fewer highly expanded clones were observed in persistent Graves' disease patients than in newly diagnosed patients, which suggested clonal expansion. Persistent disease showed preferential use of TRBV28, TRBJ1-2 and TRBJ2-5, whereas newly diagnosed disease favored TRBV20-1 and TRBJ2-1. Only peripheral blood was studied, because thyroid tissue, the primary lesion, was inaccessible.

This sample also appeared in a second study, on T cells in Graves' hyperthyroidism and ophthalmopathy. As described in the second report: A patient counted as having stable Graves' hyperthyroidism if no progression to ophthalmopathy occurred over 18 months of follow-up. Hyperthyroidism patients were newly diagnosed, had a disease duration of under 2 months, and were aged 18 to 65 years. Exclusion was applied to patients with uncontrolled infections, other autoimmune diseases, pregnancy or lactation. Diagnoses were established on the basis of clinical symptoms, serum thyroxine and TRAb, thyroid ultrasound, and orbital computed tomography. A first-round RT-PCR of the TCR CDR3 used the HTBI primer set with the Qiagen OneStep RT-PCR kit. Blood samples also contained most of the expanded thyroid clonotypes (frequency above 0.001), which suggests that blood repertoires may reflect thyroid immune responses. A model built on a 13 V-J signature distinguished ophthalmopathy from stable hyperthyroidism, reaching around 90% sensitivity and around 81% specificity in cross-validation and 80%/75% in testing. In validation, the model predicted progression to ophthalmopathy with over 60% sensitivity and approximately 78% specificity, a median of around 6.6 months before onset. To identify distinguishing TCR V-J signatures, a discovery cohort of 90 to 100 patients was used, comprising 43 with Graves' ophthalmopathy and some 60 with stable Graves' hyperthyroidism. Prospective prediction of ophthalmopathy was tested in an independent validation cohort of approximately 19 hyperthyroidism patients and around 16 patients who later progressed to ophthalmopathy. For training and testing, the approximately 92 patients in the discovery cohort were randomly divided in a 7:3 ratio. Thyroid tissue and blood T-cell repertoires from about 6 Graves' hyperthyroidism patients were also compared in the study. After blood sampling, hyperthyroidism patients were treated with methimazole at a starting dose of 30 mg daily, and ophthalmopathy patients were treated with high-dose intravenous methylprednisolone. Libraries were constructed in a second round of multiplex PCR, after which size selection and purification were performed. Paired-end sequencing of the libraries was performed with 100 bp reads on an Illumina HiSeq2000. SOAPnuke was used to process the raw data, throwing out any read that contained adapters or uncalled bases, had a mean Phred below 15, or lacked an exact constant-primer or identifier match. COPE v1.2.5 was used to merge high-quality paired reads, and clonotypes were defined as unique nucleotide sequences. Clonotypes were aligned to IMGT TRBV, TRBD and TRBJ reference segments using MiTCR v1.1. The analysis was restricted to V-J combinations with a frequency above 0.0001, which together covered 99.2% of the repertoires. A TCS score was defined as the ratio between F50 (clonal expansion) and ExV (chaos), using BLOSUM62-based TCRdist between CDR3 peptides within each V-J. Welch's t-statistics and random forest reduced around 510 V-J features to under 15, which were used in a naive Bayes classifier (R e1071). No statistical method was used to set the sample size in advance, and investigators knew the group allocation. TCR Vbeta CDR3 sequencing of 120 to 150 peripheral blood samples (around 45 ophthalmopathy, approximately 80 hyperthyroidism and 17 progressor patients) is reported in the paper.

This receptor was obtained from a woman between 40 and 65 years old with Graves disease. Donor details come from another sample of the same person, matched by shared clones. Sample: peripheral blood mononuclear cells (PBMCs), taken at new diagnosis, from a patient treated with antithyroid drugs. The receptor chain draws on TRBV4-1 and TRBJ2-7, and TRBD1 may be the D gene, going by 6 matching bases. The CDR3 has the sequence CASSQERGIYEQYF. The DNA sequence reads TGCGCCAGCAGCCAAGAGAGGGGGATTTACGAGCAGTACTTC.